These 17 T cell receptor beta chains originate from one sample sequenced in a study of blood T cell repertoires in COVID-19. Here immunoSEQ multiplex PCR was the method, and the copy in TCRdb shows in-frame clones only, minus some. The data show about 310,000 clones, roughly 87% seen once. What was sequenced was PBMCs or T cells enriched from blood (not recorded which). The receptors come from a woman aged 18 to 35 who had recovered from COVID-19.

The chain is built from TRBV2 and TRBJ1-2, with a tentative D call TRBD1 (5 bases). V was pared by 1 base and J by 4 bases, with 10 bases between. The CDR3 spans 14 residues. Germline CDR1 SNHLY, CDR2 FYNNEI. This CDR3 reads CASSEVQGAYGYTF. The CDR3 DNA reads TGTGCCAGCAGTGAAGTTCAGGGCGCCTATGGCTACACCTTC.

The chain carries TRBV10-3 and TRBJ2-3, with D perhaps matching TRBD1 (5 bases). The germline V and J ends were trimmed by 6 bases and 1 base, with 11 bases remaining between them. CDR1 is ENHRY, CDR2 SYGVKD, per germline. The length of the CDR3 is 14 residues. DNA for the CDR3: TGTGCCATCAGGGACAATACGCGCACAGATACGCAGTATTTT. It specifies CAIRDNTRTDTQYF.

V usage is TRBV2 and J usage is TRBJ2-7; 7 bases fit TRBD1. The V segment lost 8 bases and the J segment 3 bases; nucleotides outside the gene matches: 7. CDR1 and CDR2 (germline): SNHLY, FYNNEI. This CDR3 contains 13 residues. The CDR3 DNA sequence: TGTGCCAGCGCCACCGGGACAGTCTACGAGCAGTACTTC. This translates into CASATGTVYEQYF.

V and J are TRBV30 and TRBJ2-2; perhaps TRBD2 as D (6 bases). The germline CDR1 and CDR2 sequences are GTSNPN and SVGIG (reference sequence). Trimming left V 4 bases short and J 5 bases short, with 11 bases between. The CDR3 extends over 13 amino acids. CDR3 loop: CAWNLGGTGELFF. In DNA form, the CDR3 reads TGTGCCTGGAATTTGGGGGGTACCGGGGAGCTGTTTTTT.

V usage is TRBV7-2 and J usage is TRBJ1-2; 7 bases are shared with TRBD1. With V trimmed by 6 bases and J by 3 bases, 7 bases remained unmatched. The germline CDR1 and CDR2 sequences are SGHTA and FQGNSA. This CDR3 contains 14 residues. The DNA for the CDR3 is TGTGCCAGCAGTCCGGACAGGAGAGACTATGGCTACACCTTC. This codes for CASSPDRRDYGYTF.

The CDR3 DNA reads as TGCGCCAGCAGCCAACGACAGGGAACCTCGGAGACCCAGTACTTC. Encoded protein: CASSQRQGTSETQYF. The chain employs TRBV4-1 and TRBJ2-5, with 7 bases identical to TRBD1. From germline, CDR1 is MGHRA and CDR2 YSYEKL. V lost 2 bases to trimming and J lost 5 bases; unmatched junction nucleotides: 8. CDR3 length: 15 amino acids.

The chain combines TRBV18 with TRBJ1-5; 8 positions agree with TRBD1. V lost 2 bases, J lost 4 bases, and 7 bases stayed unmatched. The CDR3 runs 16 residues. Looked up from germline, CDR1 is KGHSH and CDR2 is LQKENI. The CDR3 is CASSPRQGARNQPQHF. The CDR3 DNA follows: TGTGCCAGCTCACCAAGGCAGGGGGCCCGAAATCAGCCCCAGCATTTT.

This sequence joins TRBV28 and TRBJ1-4; 8 positions agree with TRBD1. The germline V gene has CDR1 MDHEN and CDR2 SYDVKM. The CDR3 is 15 residues long. Trimming removed 4 bases from V and 7 bases from J; junction bases left unmatched: 8. CDR3: CASSSIGQGSEKLFF. The DNA for the CDR3 is TGTGCCAGCAGTTCAATCGGACAGGGAAGTGAAAAACTGTTTTTT.

The chain links TRBV29-1 to TRBJ2-1; a weak D match, TRBD1 (6 bases). Looked up from germline, CDR1 is SQVTM and CDR2 is ANQGSEA. V lost 6 bases and J lost 0, with 12 bases in between. The CDR3 totals 14 residues. CDR3 nucleotides: TGCAGCGTCAAAACAGGGACCTCCTACAATGAGCAGTTCTTC. Its translation: CSVKTGTSYNEQFF.

The chain recombines TRBV4-3 with TRBJ2-5; 7 nucleotides agree with TRBD2. The CDR3 covers 16 residues. Germline loops: CDR1 LGHNA, CDR2 YSLEER. Losses at the gene ends were 4 bases for V and 2 bases for J; bases not matched to a gene: 10. Written as DNA, the CDR3 is TGCGCCAGCAGCCGATCCGGGCTAGCGGAGCAAGAGACCCAGTACTTC. It specifies CASSRSGLAEQETQYF.

This sequence joins TRBV19 and TRBJ1-1, with a tentative D call TRBD1 (6 bases). The ends were cut back, 7 bases at V and 0 bases at J, with 12 bases in the middle. This CDR3 is 14 amino acids long. Germline CDR1 and CDR2: LNHDA and SQIVND (reference sequence). The CDR3 protein is CASTQDRMNTEAFF. Here the CDR3 DNA reads TGTGCCAGTACCCAAGACAGGATGAACACTGAAGCTTTCTTT.

This chain connects TRBV15 to TRBJ1-1; D unclear. V lost 4 bases and J 1 base, leaving 13 bases between the germline ends. The CDR3 covers 15 residues. CDR1 is LNHNV, CDR2 YYDKDF, per germline (reference sequence). The chain's CDR3 is CATSTRKGGNTEAFF. CDR3 sequence (DNA): TGTGCCACCAGCACCAGGAAAGGTGGGAACACTGAAGCTTTCTTT.

The CDR3 nucleotides are TGTGCCAGCAGCGGGGGCGCCAGGGGATTCTACGAGCAGTACTTC. Its translation: CASSGGARGFYEQYF. The genes are TRBV9 and TRBJ2-7; the D gene is possibly TRBD1 (6 bases). This CDR3 comprises 15 residues. Germline CDR1 is SGDLS and CDR2 is YYNGEE. V gave up 3 bases and J gave up 3 bases, with 16 bases separating them.

This chain joins TRBV5-8 and TRBJ1-6, with D possibly matching TRBD1 (5 bases). Germline V gives CDR1 SGHTS, CDR2 YDEGEE. The V end was cut by 4 bases, the J end by 9 bases, with 17 bases between. This CDR3 is built from 15 residues. Here the CDR3 DNA reads TGTGCCAGCAGCCCGCTAGGGGTACGACTTTCACCCCTCCACTTT. Translating it yields CASSPLGVRLSPLHF.

The chain has TRBV20-1 and TRBJ2-1; weak D call: TRBD2 (5 bases). This CDR3 is built from 13 residues. Germline assignment: CDR1 DFQATT and CDR2 SNEGSKA (reference sequence). V lost 3 bases to trimming and J lost 3 bases, with 9 bases between them. The CDR3 region is CSASFSGYNEQFF. The CDR3 DNA is TGCAGTGCTAGTTTCAGCGGCTACAATGAGCAGTTCTTC.

The J gene is TRBJ2-3, the V gene TRBV19, with 9 bases lining up with TRBD1. The CDR3 extends over 14 amino acids. V dropped 5 bases and J dropped 0; count of bases not matched to a gene: 0. Germline CDR1 is LNHDA and CDR2 is SQIVND (reference sequence). The CDR3 DNA is TGTGCCAGTAGTGACAGGGGGAGCACAGATACGCAGTATTTT. Amino acids: CASSDRGSTDTQYF.

This sequence joins TRBV10-3 and TRBJ1-1, with D uncertain. The CDR3 is 17 amino acids. CDR1 is ENHRY, CDR2 SYGVKD, per germline. V lost 4 bases and J lost 4, with 22 bases in between. This chain's CDR3 is CAISGFTPRPGSTEAFF. DNA for the CDR3: TGTGCCATCAGTGGTTTTACCCCGCGACCGGGGAGCACTGAAGCTTTCTTT.